The source of this T cell receptor (beta chain) is a study of blood T cell repertoires in COVID-19. Looking at the study overall: The samples span acute and convalescent COVID-19 from the United States, Italy and Spain. PBMCs, B-cell-depleted T cells, or T cells were the source of the cDNA or gDNA that made up the material.

V dropped 3 bases and J dropped 1 base, with 17 bases sitting between them. This CDR3 region has 17 residues. Germline loops: CDR1 LNHDA, CDR2 SQIVND (reference sequence). Original processing notes: Reference gene primers were amplified, and this amplification served to estimate nucleated cell counts. Assay: immunoSEQ multiplex PCR; the TCRdb copy retains only in-frame clones and omits some. D and trimming were read from the DNA, whereas the V and J calls and clone size are those reported in that table. The repertoire holds 84,000 or so clones, with 80% to 90% as singletons. This clonotype was sampled from a woman of 80 years or more with acute or convalescent COVID-19. The material sequenced was peripheral blood. The chain couples TRBV19 to TRBJ2-3, with a possible D match to TRBD2 (7 bases). The CDR3 spells CASSMDFWRGRTDTQYF. The CDR3 DNA reads as TGTGCCAGTAGTATGGATTTTTGGCGGGGGCGCACAGATACGCAGTATTTT.